This T cell receptor (beta chain) was sequenced during a study of patients and donors after allogeneic stem cell transplantation. Germline CDR1 MNHEY, CDR2 SMNVEV (reference sequence). The V end lost 3 bases, the J end lost 2 bases, and 12 bases lay between the germline ends. The CDR3 loop spans 15 amino acids. This clonotype was counted a few times. Using its own MiXCR run on the RT-PCR reads, TCRdb lists one record per CDR3 protein. The sample lists about a million distinct CDR3 sequences; under 20% were seen once. The sequence was collected from a human donor who was either an allogeneic HSCT recipient or a stem cell or donor lymphocyte infusion donor (not recorded which). It is not recorded whose cells these are; they may come from a transplant donor. The sample was blood, either unsorted or a sorted T cell fraction (not recorded which). V and J are TRBV27 and TRBJ2-3; D is ambiguous. CDR3 in amino acids: CASSFGSITTDTQYF. The CDR3 DNA is TGTGCCAGCAGTTTCGGTAGTATAACCACAGATACGCAGTATTTT.